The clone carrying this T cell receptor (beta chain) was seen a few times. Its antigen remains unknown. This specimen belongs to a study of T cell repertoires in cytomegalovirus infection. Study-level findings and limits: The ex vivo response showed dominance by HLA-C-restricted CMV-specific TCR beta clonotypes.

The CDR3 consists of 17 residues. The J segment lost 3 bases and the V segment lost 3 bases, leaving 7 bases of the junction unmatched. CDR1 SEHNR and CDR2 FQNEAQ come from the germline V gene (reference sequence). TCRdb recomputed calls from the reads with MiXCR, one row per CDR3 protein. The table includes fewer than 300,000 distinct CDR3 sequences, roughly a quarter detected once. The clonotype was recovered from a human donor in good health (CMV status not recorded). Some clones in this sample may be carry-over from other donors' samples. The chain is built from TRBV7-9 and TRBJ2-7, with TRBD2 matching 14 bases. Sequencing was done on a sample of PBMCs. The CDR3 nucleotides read TGTGCCAGCAGCTTCCCCCGGACTAGCGGGAGGAACTACGAGCAGTACTTC. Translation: CASSFPRTSGRNYEQYF.